This T cell receptor beta chain was sequenced in a study of T cells in Graves' hyperthyroidism and ophthalmopathy. Study at large: Peripheral blood sampling occurred at initial diagnosis, before any treatment.

The CDR3 covers 15 residues. CDR1 SGHRS and CDR2 YFSETQ come from the germline V gene. V was shortened by 1 base and J by 0 bases, with 7 bases between the two germline ends. Whole-study findings and limits: Model-based prediction identified ophthalmopathy a median 6.5 months prior to its onset.

PBMCs were derived from about 10 ml fresh peripheral blood. Ten or more counts support this clonotype. The antigen is not known. RNA transcripts provided the source from which TCR beta CDR3 regions were amplified. The HTBI set primed first-round TCR CDR3 RT-PCR. A single record per CDR3 protein comes from TCRdb applying MiXCR to the multiplex PCR reads. The table includes some 420,000 distinct CDR3 sequences, roughly an eighth detected once. The TCR was taken from a woman under 30 with Graves' hyperthyroidism. The sequencing sample was made of blood. This sequence joins TRBV5-1 and TRBJ1-4; unclear D gene. The CDR3 DNA sequence: TGCGCCAGCAGCTTGTACGGATCAACTAATGAAAAACTGTTTTTT. Residues: CASSLYGSTNEKLFF.